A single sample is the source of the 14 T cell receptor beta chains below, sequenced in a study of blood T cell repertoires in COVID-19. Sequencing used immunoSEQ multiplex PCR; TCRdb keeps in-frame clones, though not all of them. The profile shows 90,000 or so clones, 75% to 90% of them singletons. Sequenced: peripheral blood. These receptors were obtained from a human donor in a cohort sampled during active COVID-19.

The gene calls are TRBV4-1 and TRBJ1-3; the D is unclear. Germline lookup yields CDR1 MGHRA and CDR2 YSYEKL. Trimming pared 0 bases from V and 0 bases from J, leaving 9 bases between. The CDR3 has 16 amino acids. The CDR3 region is CASSQDGSYSGNTIYF. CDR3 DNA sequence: TGCGCCAGCAGCCAAGATGGTAGCTACTCTGGAAACACCATATATTTT.

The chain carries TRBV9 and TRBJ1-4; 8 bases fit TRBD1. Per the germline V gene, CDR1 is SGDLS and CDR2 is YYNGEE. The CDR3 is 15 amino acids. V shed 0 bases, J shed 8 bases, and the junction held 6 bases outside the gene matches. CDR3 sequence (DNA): TGTGCCAGCAGCGTAGCCGGGCCAGGGGGCGAAAAACTGTTTTTT. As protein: CASSVAGPGGEKLFF.

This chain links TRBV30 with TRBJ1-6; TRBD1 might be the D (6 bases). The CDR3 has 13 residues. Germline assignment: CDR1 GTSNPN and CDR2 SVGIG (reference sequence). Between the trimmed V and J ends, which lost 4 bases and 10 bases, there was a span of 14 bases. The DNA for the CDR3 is TGTGCCTGGAACAGGGACGTCGGCTCACCCCTCCACTTT. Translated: CAWNRDVGSPLHF.

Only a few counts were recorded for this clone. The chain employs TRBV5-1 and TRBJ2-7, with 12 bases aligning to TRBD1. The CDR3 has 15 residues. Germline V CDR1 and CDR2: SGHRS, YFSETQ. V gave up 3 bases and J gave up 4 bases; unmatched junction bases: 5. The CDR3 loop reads CASSSGQGARYEQYF. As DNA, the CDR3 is TGCGCCAGCAGCTCGGGACAGGGGGCGCGATACGAGCAGTACTTC. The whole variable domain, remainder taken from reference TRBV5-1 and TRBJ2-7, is KAGVTQTPRYLIKTRGQQVTLSCSPISGHRSVSWYQQTPGQGLQFLFEYFSETQRNKGNFPGRFSGRQFSNSRSEMNVSTLELGDSALYLCASSSGQGARYEQYFGPGTRLTVT.

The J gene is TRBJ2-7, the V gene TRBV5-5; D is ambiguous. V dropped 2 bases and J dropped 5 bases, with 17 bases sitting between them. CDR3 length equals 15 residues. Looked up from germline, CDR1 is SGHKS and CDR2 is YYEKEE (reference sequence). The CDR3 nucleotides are TGTGCCAGCAGCTTCCCCGTGGGCAGGTCTCACGAGCAGTACTTC. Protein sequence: CASSFPVGRSHEQYF.

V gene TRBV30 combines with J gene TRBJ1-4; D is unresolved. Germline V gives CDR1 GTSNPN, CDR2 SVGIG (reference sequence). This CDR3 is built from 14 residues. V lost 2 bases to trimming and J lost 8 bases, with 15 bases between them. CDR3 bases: TGTGCCTGGAGTTTTGAGTCAGCGGACGAAAAACTGTTTTTT. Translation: CAWSFESADEKLFF.

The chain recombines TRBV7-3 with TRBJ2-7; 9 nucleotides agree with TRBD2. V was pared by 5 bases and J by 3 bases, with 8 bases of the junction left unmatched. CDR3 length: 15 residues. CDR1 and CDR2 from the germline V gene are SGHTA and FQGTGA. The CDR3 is CASSPGLASYYEQYF. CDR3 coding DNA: TGTGCCAGCAGCCCCGGACTAGCGAGCTACTACGAGCAGTACTTC.

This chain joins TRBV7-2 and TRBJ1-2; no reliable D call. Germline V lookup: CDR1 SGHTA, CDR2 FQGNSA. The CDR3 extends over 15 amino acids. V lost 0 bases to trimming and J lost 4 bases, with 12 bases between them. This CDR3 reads CASSLAIGGAYGYTF. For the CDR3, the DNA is TGTGCCAGCAGCTTAGCGATCGGCGGAGCCTATGGCTACACCTTC.

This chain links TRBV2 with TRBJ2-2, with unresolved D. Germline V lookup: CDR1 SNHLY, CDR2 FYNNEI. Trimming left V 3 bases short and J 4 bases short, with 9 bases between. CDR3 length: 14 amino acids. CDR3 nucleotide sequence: TGTGCCAGCAGTGATGGTCAGATCACCGGGGAGCTGTTTTTT. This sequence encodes CASSDGQITGELFF. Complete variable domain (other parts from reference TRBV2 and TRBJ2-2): EPEVTQTPSHQVTQMGQEVILRCVPISNHLYFYWYRQILGQKVEFLVSFYNNEISEKSEIFDDQFSVERPDGSNFTLKIRSTKLEDSAMYFCASSDGQITGELFFGEGSRLTVL.

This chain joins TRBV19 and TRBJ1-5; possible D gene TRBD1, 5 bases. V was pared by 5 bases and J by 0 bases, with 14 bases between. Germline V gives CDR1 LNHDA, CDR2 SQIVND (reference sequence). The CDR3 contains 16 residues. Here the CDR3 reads CASSWKKGYSNQPQHF. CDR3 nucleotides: TGTGCCAGTAGTTGGAAAAAGGGGTATAGCAATCAGCCCCAGCATTTT.

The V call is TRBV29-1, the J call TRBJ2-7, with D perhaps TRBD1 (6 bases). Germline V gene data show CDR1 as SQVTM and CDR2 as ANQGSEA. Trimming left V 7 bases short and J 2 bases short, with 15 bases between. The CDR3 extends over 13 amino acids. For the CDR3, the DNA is TGCAGCGGCGTTTCAGGGGTCACCTACGAGCAGTACTTC. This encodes CSGVSGVTYEQYF.

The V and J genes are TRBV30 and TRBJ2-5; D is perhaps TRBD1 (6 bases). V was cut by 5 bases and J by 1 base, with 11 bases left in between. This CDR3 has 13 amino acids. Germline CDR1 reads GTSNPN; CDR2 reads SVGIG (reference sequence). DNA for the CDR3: TGTGCCTGGGGGGGACAAATCCAAGAGACCCAGTACTTC. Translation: CAWGGQIQETQYF. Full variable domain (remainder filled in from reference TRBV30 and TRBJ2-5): SQTIHQWPATLVQPVGSPLSLECTVEGTSNPNLYWYRQAAGRGLQLLFYSVGIGQISSEVPQNLSASRPQDRQFILSSKKLLLSDSGFYLCAWGGQIQETQYFGPGTRLLVL.

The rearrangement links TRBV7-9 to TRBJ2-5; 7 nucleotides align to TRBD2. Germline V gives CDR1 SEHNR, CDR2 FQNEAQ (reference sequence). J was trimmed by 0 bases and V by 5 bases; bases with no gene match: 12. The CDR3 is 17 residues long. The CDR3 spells CASSRGAGVWYQETQYF. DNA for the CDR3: TGTGCCAGCAGCCGCGGGGCGGGGGTTTGGTACCAAGAGACCCAGTACTTC.

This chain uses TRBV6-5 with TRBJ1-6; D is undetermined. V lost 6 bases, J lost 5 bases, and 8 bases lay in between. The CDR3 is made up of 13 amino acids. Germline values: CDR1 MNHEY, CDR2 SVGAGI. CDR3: CASRSGNNSPLHF. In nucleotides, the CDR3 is TGTGCCAGCAGATCGGGGAATAATTCACCCCTCCACTTT.